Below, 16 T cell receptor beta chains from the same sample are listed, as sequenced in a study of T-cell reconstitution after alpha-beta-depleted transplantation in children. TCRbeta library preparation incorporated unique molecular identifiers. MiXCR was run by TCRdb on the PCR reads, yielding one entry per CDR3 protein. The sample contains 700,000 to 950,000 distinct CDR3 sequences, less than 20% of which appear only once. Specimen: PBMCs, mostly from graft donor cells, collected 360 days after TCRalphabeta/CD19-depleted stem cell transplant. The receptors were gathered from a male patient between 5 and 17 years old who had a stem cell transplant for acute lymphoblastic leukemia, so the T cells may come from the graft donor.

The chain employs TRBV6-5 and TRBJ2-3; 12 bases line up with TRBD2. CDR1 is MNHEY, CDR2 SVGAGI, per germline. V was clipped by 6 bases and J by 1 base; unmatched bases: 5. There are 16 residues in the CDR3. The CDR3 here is CASRATSGGRTDTQYF. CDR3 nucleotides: TGTGCCAGCAGAGCGACTAGCGGGGGCCGCACAGATACGCAGTATTTT.

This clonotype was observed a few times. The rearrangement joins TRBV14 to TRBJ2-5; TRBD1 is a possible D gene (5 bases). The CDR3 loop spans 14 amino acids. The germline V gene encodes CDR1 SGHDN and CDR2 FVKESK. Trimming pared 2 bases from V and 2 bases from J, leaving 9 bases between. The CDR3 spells CASSQQTVQETQYF. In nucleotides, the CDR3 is TGTGCCAGCAGCCAACAGACAGTACAAGAGACCCAGTACTTC.

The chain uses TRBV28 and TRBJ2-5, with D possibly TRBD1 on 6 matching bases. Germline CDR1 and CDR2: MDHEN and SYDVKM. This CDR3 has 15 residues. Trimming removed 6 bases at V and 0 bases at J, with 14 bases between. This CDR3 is CASSLGHIYQETQYF. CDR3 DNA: TGTGCCAGCAGCCTGGGACATATTTACCAAGAGACCCAGTACTTC.

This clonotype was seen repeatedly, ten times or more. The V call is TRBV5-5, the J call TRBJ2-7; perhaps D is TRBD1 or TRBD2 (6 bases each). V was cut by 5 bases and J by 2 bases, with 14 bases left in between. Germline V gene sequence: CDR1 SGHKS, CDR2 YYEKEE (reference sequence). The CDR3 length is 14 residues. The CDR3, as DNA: TGTGCCAGCAGGCTTATGGGGGGCGCCTACGAGCAGTACTTC. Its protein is CASRLMGGAYEQYF. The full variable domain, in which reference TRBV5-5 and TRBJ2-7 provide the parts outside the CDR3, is DAGVTQSPTHLIKTRGQQVTLRCSPISGHKSVSWYQQVLGQGPQFIFQYYEKEERGRGNFPDRFSARQFPNYSSELNVNALLLGDSALYLCASRLMGGAYEQYFGPGTRLTVT.

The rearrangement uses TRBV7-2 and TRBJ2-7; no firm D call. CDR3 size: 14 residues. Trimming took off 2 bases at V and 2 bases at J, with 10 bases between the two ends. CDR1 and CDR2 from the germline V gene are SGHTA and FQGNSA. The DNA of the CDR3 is TGTGCCAGCAGCTTACAGCCGGGCGCCTACGAGCAGTACTTC. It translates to CASSLQPGAYEQYF.

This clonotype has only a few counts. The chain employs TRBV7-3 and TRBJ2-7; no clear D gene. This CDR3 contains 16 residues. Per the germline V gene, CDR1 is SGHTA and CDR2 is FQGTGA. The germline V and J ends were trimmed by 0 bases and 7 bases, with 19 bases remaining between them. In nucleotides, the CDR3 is TGTGCCAGCAGCTTAACAGGCAATCTACCCAGCTGGGAGCAGTACTTC. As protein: CASSLTGNLPSWEQYF.

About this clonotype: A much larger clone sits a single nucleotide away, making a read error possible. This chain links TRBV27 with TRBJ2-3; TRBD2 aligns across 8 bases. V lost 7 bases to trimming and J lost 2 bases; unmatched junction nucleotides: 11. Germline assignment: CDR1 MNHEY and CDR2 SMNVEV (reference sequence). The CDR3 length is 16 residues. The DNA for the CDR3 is TGTGCCAGCACTCAACCGTTAGCGGGATTCACAGATACGCAGTATTTT. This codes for CASTQPLAGFTDTQYF.

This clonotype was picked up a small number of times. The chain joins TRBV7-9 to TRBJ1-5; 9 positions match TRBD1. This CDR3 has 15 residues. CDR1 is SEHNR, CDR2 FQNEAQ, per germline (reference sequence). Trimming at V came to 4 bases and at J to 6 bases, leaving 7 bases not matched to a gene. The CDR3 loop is CASSSGTGFSQPQHF. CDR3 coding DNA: TGTGCCAGCAGCTCGGGGACAGGGTTCAGTCAGCCCCAGCATTTT.

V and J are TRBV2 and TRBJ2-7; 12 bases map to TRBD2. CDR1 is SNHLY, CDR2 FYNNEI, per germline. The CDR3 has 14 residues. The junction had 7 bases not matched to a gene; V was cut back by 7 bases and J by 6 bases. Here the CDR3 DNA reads TGTGCCAGCACCTTTAGGACTAGCGGGATCGAGCAGTACTTC. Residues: CASTFRTSGIEQYF.

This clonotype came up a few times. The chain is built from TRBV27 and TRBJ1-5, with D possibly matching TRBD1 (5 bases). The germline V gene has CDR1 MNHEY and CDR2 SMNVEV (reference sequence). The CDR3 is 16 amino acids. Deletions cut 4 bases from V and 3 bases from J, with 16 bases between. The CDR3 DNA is TGTGCCAGCAGTTCCGCGACTGGGGCATTCAATCAGCCCCAGCATTTT. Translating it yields CASSSATGAFNQPQHF.

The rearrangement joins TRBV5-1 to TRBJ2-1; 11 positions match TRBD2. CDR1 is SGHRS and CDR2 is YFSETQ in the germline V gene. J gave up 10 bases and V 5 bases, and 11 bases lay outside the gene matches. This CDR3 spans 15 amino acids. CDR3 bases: TGCGCCAGCAGTCCACTGGAACTAGCGGGAGTCGAGCAGTTCTTC. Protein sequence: CASSPLELAGVEQFF. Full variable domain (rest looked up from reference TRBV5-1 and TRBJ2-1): KAGVTQTPRYLIKTRGQQVTLSCSPISGHRSVSWYQQTPGQGLQFLFEYFSETQRNKGNFPGRFSGRQFSNSRSEMNVSTLELGDSALYLCASSPLELAGVEQFFGPGTRLTVL.

CDR3 sequence reads: CASTFGSGSRSYNEQFF. The CDR3, as DNA: TGCGCCAGCACCTTCGGTAGCGGGAGTCGGTCCTACAATGAGCAGTTCTTC. The V call is TRBV4-1, the J call TRBJ2-1, with TRBD2 matching over 9 bases. V dropped 7 bases and J dropped 1; count of bases not matched to a gene: 11. The CDR3 has 17 residues. Germline V lookup: CDR1 MGHRA, CDR2 YSYEKL.

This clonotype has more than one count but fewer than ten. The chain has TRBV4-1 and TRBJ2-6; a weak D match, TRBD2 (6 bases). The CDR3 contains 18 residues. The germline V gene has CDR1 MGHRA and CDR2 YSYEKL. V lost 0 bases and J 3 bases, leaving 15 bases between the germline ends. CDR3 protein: CASSQDPGGLGGANVLTF. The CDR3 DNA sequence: TGCGCCAGCAGCCAAGATCCAGGAGGGTTGGGTGGGGCCAACGTCCTGACTTTC.

The CDR3 nucleotides read TGTGCCAGCAGTGAACCTGTCAAAATTGGGGGGCCCACTGAAGCTTTCTTT. It specifies CASSEPVKIGGPTEAFF. The chain is built from TRBV6-1 and TRBJ1-1, with D perhaps TRBD1 (6 bases). This CDR3 contains 17 residues. The germline gives CDR1 MNHNS, CDR2 SASEGT. V was shortened by 2 bases and J by 4 bases, with 20 bases between the two germline ends.

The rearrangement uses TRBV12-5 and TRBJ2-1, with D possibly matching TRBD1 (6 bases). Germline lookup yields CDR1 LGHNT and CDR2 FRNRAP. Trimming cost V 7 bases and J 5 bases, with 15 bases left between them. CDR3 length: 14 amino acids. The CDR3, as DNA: TGTGCTAGTGCCCGCTGGACAGATAACAATGAGCAGTTCTTC. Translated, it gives CASARWTDNNEQFF.

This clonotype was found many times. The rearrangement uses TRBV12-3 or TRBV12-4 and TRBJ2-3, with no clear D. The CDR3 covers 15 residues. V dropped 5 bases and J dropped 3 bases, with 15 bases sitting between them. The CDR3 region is CASSQQSGVTDTQYF. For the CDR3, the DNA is TGTGCCAGCAGTCAACAGAGTGGTGTGACAGATACGCAGTATTTT.